Listed below are T cell receptor beta chains from one sample, sequenced in a study of T-cell reconstitution after alpha-beta-depleted transplantation in children. TCRdb itself ran the PCR reads through MiXCR, one entry per CDR3 protein. The sample shows fewer than 1 million distinct CDR3 sequences, about 16% of them seen only once. Sequences were derived from PBMCs, mostly from graft donor cells, sampled 360 days after TCRalphabeta/CD19-depleted stem cell transplant. The origin of the receptors is a male patient aged 10 to 17 who had a stem cell transplant for acute lymphoblastic leukemia, so the T cells may come from the graft donor. Both conserved end residues are part of each CDR3. Each record gives: J gene, V gene, D gene, clone size, CDR3 DNA, CDR3 protein. D genes are given only for firm matches. Part of the rows lack a size; the others show once, few, many or a class for expanded clones.

J: TRBJ2-5
V: TRBV7-9
D: NA
size: NA
DNA: TGTGCCAGCAGTCCCTGGGGCTCCCTTCAAGAGACCCAGTACTTC
CDR3: CASSPWGSLQETQYF

J: TRBJ2-3
V: TRBV5-1
D: NA
size: NA
DNA: TGCGCCAGCAGCTTGGGACTTCCCGGAACAGATACGCAGTATTTT
CDR3: CASSLGLPGTDTQYF

J: TRBJ2-3
V: TRBV10-2
D: NA
size: NA
DNA: TGCGCCAGCAGCGGGAGAGGGACAGATACGCAGTATTTT
CDR3: CASSGRGTDTQYF

J: TRBJ2-7
V: TRBV12-3/TRBV12-4
D: TRBD2
size: NA
DNA: TGTGCCATCAGTCCGAATCGACTAGCGGCGAAATCAACCTACGAGCAGTACTTC
CDR3: CAISPNRLAAKSTYEQYF

J: TRBJ1-4
V: TRBV12-3/TRBV12-4
D: TRBD1
size: many
DNA: TGTGCCAGCACTGGGACAGCTCTTAATGAAAAACTGTTTTTT
CDR3: CASTGTALNEKLFF

J: TRBJ2-5
V: TRBV20-1
D: TRBD1
size: few
DNA: TGCAGTGCTAGACCCGCGGGACAGGGGGCGAAGACCCAGTACTTC
CDR3: CSARPAGQGAKTQYF

J: TRBJ2-3
V: TRBV20-1
D: TRBD2
size: NA
DNA: TGCAGCGCTAGAGATTGGAGTGGAGGGAGGGAGGCCGATACGCAGTATTTT
CDR3: CSARDWSGGREADTQYF

J: TRBJ2-3
V: TRBV5-1
D: NA
size: few
DNA: TGCGCCAGCAGGGCGGCGAGTGGAGATACGCAGTATTTT
CDR3: CASRAASGDTQYF

J: TRBJ2-7
V: TRBV29-1
D: NA
size: few
DNA: TGCAGCGTTTCCCGGGACACCTACGAGCAGTACTTC
CDR3: CSVSRDTYEQYF

J: TRBJ1-5
V: TRBV12-3/TRBV12-4
D: NA
size: few
DNA: TGTGCCAGCAGCTCGACAGATAGCAATCAGCCCCAGCATTTT
CDR3: CASSSTDSNQPQHF

J: TRBJ2-7
V: TRBV19
D: NA
size: NA
DNA: TGTGCCAGTAGTATGTCTCTCCAGGGAGGCTACGAGCAGTACTTC
CDR3: CASSMSLQGGYEQYF

J: TRBJ2-2
V: TRBV12-5
D: TRBD2
size: NA
DNA: TGTGCTAGTGCCATAATTAGCGGGTTTTTGGCCGGGGAGCTGTTTTTT
CDR3: CASAIISGFLAGELFF

J: TRBJ2-1
V: TRBV12-3/TRBV12-4
D: TRBD2
size: NA
DNA: TGTGCCAGTTTGTTGGCGGGAGGGCACAATGAGCAGTTCTTC
CDR3: CASLLAGGHNEQFF

J: TRBJ2-7
V: TRBV11-2
D: NA
size: NA
DNA: TGTGCCAGCAGCGCGACAGCTTACTACGAGCAGTACTTC
CDR3: CASSATAYYEQYF

J: TRBJ1-2
V: TRBV4-1
D: TRBD1
size: NA
DNA: TGCGCCAGCAGCCAACGACAGGGGTTAGGCTATGGCTACACCTTC
CDR3: CASSQRQGLGYGYTF

J: TRBJ2-2
V: TRBV4-1
D: NA
size: NA
DNA: TGCGCCAGCAGCCGGAGACCGTCTGACACCGGGGAGCTGTTTTTT
CDR3: CASSRRPSDTGELFF

J: TRBJ2-7
V: TRBV14
D: TRBD1
size: many
DNA: TGTGCCAGCAGCCTCCCCATACAGGGGATCTACGAGCAGTACTTC
CDR3: CASSLPIQGIYEQYF

J: TRBJ2-1
V: TRBV12-3/TRBV12-4
D: NA
size: many
DNA: TGTGCCAGCAGAGGATTAATCGTGGGGCATGAGCAGTTCTTC
CDR3: CASRGLIVGHEQFF

J: TRBJ2-7
V: TRBV4-1
D: NA
size: once
DNA: TGCGCCAGCAGCCATCCCCGCTCCTACGAGCAGTACTTC
CDR3: CASSHPRSYEQYF

J: TRBJ2-3
V: TRBV20-1
D: NA
size: NA
DNA: TGCAGTGCTAGGAGGGCGCGAGATACGCAGTATTTT
CDR3: CSARRARDTQYF

J: TRBJ2-7
V: TRBV12-3/TRBV12-4
D: TRBD2
size: NA
DNA: TGTGCCAGCACTTTTAGCGGGAGGCCCCTCTACGAGCAGTACTTC
CDR3: CASTFSGRPLYEQYF

J: TRBJ2-7
V: TRBV29-1
D: TRBD2
size: NA
DNA: TGCAGCGCTGCTTGGCTAGCGGAGCCCTACGAGCAGTACTTC
CDR3: CSAAWLAEPYEQYF

J: TRBJ2-7
V: TRBV5-1
D: TRBD1
size: few
DNA: TGCGCCAGCAGCCAGGGACAGGGACGGGTAGTCGAGCAGTACTTC
CDR3: CASSQGQGRVVEQYF

J: TRBJ2-2
V: TRBV6-2/TRBV6-3
D: TRBD1
size: few
DNA: TGTGCCAGCAGTTACCCGCAGGGGGCTTGGACCGGGGAGCTGTTTTTT
CDR3: CASSYPQGAWTGELFF

J: TRBJ2-3
V: TRBV10-3
D: NA
size: few
DNA: TGTGCCATCAGTGAGCCGGGGCGGGAAGTAGATACGCAGTATTTT
CDR3: CAISEPGREVDTQYF

J: TRBJ2-4
V: TRBV20-1
D: NA
size: few
DNA: TGCAGTGTGCATCCAGGGATAGCCAAAAACATTCAGTACTTC
CDR3: CSVHPGIAKNIQYF

J: TRBJ2-7
V: TRBV5-1
D: TRBD1
size: few
DNA: TGCGCCAGCAGCTTGGTCTCCGGACAGGCCTACGAGCAGTACTTC
CDR3: CASSLVSGQAYEQYF

J: TRBJ2-7
V: TRBV5-1
D: TRBD2
size: many
DNA: TGTGCCAGCAGCTTACTAGCGGGAGACTCCTACGAGCAGTACTTC
CDR3: CASSLLAGDSYEQYF

J: TRBJ2-2
V: TRBV29-1
D: NA
size: many
DNA: TGCAGCGTTGGATGGAGATTGAACACCGGGGAGCTGTTTTTT
CDR3: CSVGWRLNTGELFF

J: TRBJ2-2
V: TRBV3-1
D: NA
size: NA
DNA: TGTGCCAGCAGCCAAGTCAGCCCGCCCCACGAGCTGTTTTTT
CDR3: CASSQVSPPHELFF

J: TRBJ2-5
V: TRBV15
D: NA
size: few
DNA: TGTGCCACCAGCAGAGATAGGGTGGGAGTTGGGGAGACCCAGTACTTC
CDR3: CATSRDRVGVGETQYF